This paragraph covers one T cell receptor (beta chain) sequence. The target antigen is unknown. As processed by the authors: Lowest detectable productive clonotype frequency was 2.59 x 10-5. Method: immunoSEQ multiplex PCR; TCRdb's copy keeps in-frame clones and lacks some. V, J and clone size reflect that table, while D and trimming were determined from the DNA. This table holds some 30,000 clones, around 81% found once. This sample is part of a study of STAT5B mutations in CD4+ large granular lymphocyte leukemia. Whole-study results and caveats: Data were not HLA-matched across samples. Patient CD4-sorted repertoires stayed more clonal than healthy ones after leukemic-clone removal. Compared with healthy controls (2/35), patient top clones favored TRBV06 (8/27).

Trimming cost V 5 bases and J 5 bases; bases outside gene matches: 2. This CDR3 has 13 residues. The germline CDR1 and CDR2 sequences are LNHDA and SQIVND (reference sequence). Material: CD4+ T cells from blood buffy coats. This receptor was taken from a human donor in good health. The rearrangement uses TRBV19 and TRBJ2-5; 10 nucleotides line up with TRBD2. The CDR3 DNA is TGTGCCAGTAGTTCGGGACTAGCGGAGACCCAGTACTTC. It specifies CASSSGLAETQYF. The whole variable domain, remainder taken from reference TRBV19 and TRBJ2-5, is DGGITQSPKYLFRKEGQNVTLSCEQNLNHDAMYWYRQDPGQGLRLIYYSQIVNDFQKGDIAEGYSVSREKKESFPLTVTSAQKNPTAFYLCASSSGLAETQYFGPGTRLLVL.